Sequencing of this T cell receptor beta chain was carried out in a study of shared clonotypes between healthy human individuals. Study-wide points: Clonotypes shared by all four sorted-subset donors had higher generation probabilities than non-shared clonotypes.

Trimming took off 4 bases at V and 1 base at J, with 20 bases between the two ends. CDR1 and CDR2 from the germline V gene are MGHRA and YSYEKL. The CDR3 has 17 amino acids. Worth noting for this clone: Antigen specificity is unknown.

Deep-level settings were used for running the assay. Here immunoSEQ multiplex PCR was the method, and the copy in TCRdb shows in-frame clones only, minus some. Here the sample spans 2 million to 3 million clones, roughly 93% being singletons. The sequence was obtained from a man between 18 and 29 years old in good health. Some clones in this sample may be carry-over from other donors' samples. The sequenced sample was naive CD4+ T cells from PBMCs. The subset denotes: CD45RA+ positively selected. The chain employs TRBV4-1 and TRBJ2-7; D tentatively fits TRBD1 or TRBD2 (5 bases each). The CDR3 DNA follows: TGCGCCAGCAGCCTACGCCCGTTCGGGACGGAGTCCTACGAGCAGTACTTC. Protein: CASSLRPFGTESYEQYF.